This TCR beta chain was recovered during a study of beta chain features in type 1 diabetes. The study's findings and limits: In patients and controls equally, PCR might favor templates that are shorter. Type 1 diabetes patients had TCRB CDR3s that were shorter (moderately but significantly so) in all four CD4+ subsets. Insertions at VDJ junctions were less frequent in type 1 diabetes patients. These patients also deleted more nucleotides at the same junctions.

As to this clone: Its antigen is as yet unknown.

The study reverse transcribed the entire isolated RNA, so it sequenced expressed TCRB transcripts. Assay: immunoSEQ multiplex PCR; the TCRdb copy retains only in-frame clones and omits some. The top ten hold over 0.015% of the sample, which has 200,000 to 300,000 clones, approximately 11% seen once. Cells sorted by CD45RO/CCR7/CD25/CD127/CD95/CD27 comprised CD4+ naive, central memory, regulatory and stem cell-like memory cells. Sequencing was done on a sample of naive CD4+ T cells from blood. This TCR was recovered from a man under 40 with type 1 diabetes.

The CDR3 sequence: CASSQGRAVVETQYF. The CDR3 nucleotides are TGCGCCAGCAGCCAAGGGAGGGCAGTCGTAGAGACCCAGTACTTC. V is TRBV4-1 and J is TRBJ2-5, with D possibly being TRBD2 (6 bases). The CDR3 has 15 residues. Germline V CDR1 and CDR2: MGHRA, YSYEKL. The V and J ends lost 1 base and 4 bases respectively, with 13 bases between them.